A single sample is the source of the 12 T cell receptor beta chains below, sequenced in a study of blood T cell repertoires in COVID-19. Produced via immunoSEQ multiplex PCR; TCRdb's table is partial and in-frame only. The data hold 65,000 to 90,000 clones, with 80% to 90% observed a single time. The specimen was peripheral blood. The origin of the receptors is a woman older than 75 with active or convalescent COVID-19.

This clone was detected a few times. The rearrangement uses TRBV11-2 and TRBJ1-6, with 7 bases fitting TRBD1. In germline, CDR1 is SGHAT, CDR2 FQNNGV. The trim removed 5 bases at V and 6 bases at J, leaving 7 bases unmatched. The CDR3 is 15 residues long. CDR3 residues: CASSPLRQGNSPLHF. In DNA, the CDR3 is TGTGCCAGCAGCCCCCTACGACAGGGTAATTCACCCCTCCACTTT. Using reference TRBV11-2 and TRBJ1-6 for the parts outside the CDR3, the full variable domain is EAGVAQSPRYKIIEKRQSVAFWCNPISGHATLYWYQQILGQGPKLLIQFQNNGVVDDSQLPKDRFSAERLKGVDSTLKIQPAKLEDSAVYLCASSPLRQGNSPLHFGNGTRLTVT.

CDR3 protein: CASSPRGRGTYNEQFF. The CDR3 bases are TGTGCCAGCAGCCCCCGAGGCAGGGGAACGTACAATGAGCAGTTCTTC. The chain recombines TRBV6-2 or TRBV6-3 with TRBJ2-1; D might be TRBD1 (6 bases). Trimming pared 6 bases from V and 4 bases from J, leaving 19 bases between. Germline CDR1 and CDR2: MNHEY and SVGEGT. The CDR3 is made up of 16 amino acids.

The J gene is TRBJ1-5, the V gene TRBV6-5; no reliable D call. The CDR3 has 13 amino acids. Germline V gene data show CDR1 as MNHEY and CDR2 as SVGAGI. The V gene lost 0 bases and the J gene lost 9 bases, with 9 bases spanning the gap. Here the CDR3 DNA reads TGTGCCAGCAGTTACTCAAGAGAGAGGCCCCAGCATTTT. Its protein product is CASSYSRERPQHF.

The chain joins TRBV7-3 to TRBJ1-1; D might be TRBD1 (5 bases). Between the trimmed V and J ends, which lost 2 bases and 5 bases, there was a span of 6 bases. This CDR3 has 12 residues. In germline, CDR1 is SGHTA, CDR2 FQGTGA. The CDR3 reads CASSLAGTEAFF. The DNA of the CDR3 is TGTGCCAGCAGCTTAGCAGGGACTGAAGCTTTCTTT.

V usage is TRBV7-7 and J usage is TRBJ2-1, with 13 bases identical to TRBD2. V was pared by 5 bases and J by 8 bases, with 9 bases of the junction left unmatched. The germline V gene encodes CDR1 SSHAT and CDR2 FNYEAQ (reference sequence). The CDR3 loop spans 16 amino acids. This CDR3 reads CASSRGTSGTHDEQFF. The CDR3 DNA reads TGTGCCAGCAGCAGAGGGACTAGCGGGACTCACGATGAGCAGTTCTTC.

This clone appeared once. This chain's CDR3 is CASSASGQGGTEAFF. CDR3 DNA: TGTGCCAGCAGTGCATCGGGACAGGGGGGCACTGAAGCTTTCTTT. The rearrangement joins TRBV6-6 to TRBJ1-1, with TRBD1 identical over 11 bases. Germline V gene lookup returns CDR1 MNHNY and CDR2 SVGAGI (reference sequence). V shed 5 bases, J shed 4 bases, and the junction held 6 bases outside the gene matches. This CDR3 has 15 residues.

The chain couples TRBV6-5 to TRBJ1-5; D might be TRBD1 (6 bases). V gave up 6 bases and J gave up 1 base, with 13 bases separating them. Germline CDR1 is MNHEY and CDR2 is SVGAGI. The CDR3 runs 15 residues. CDR3 sequence reads: CASRSGQRSNQPQHF. The CDR3 bases are TGTGCCAGCAGGTCGGGACAACGGAGCAATCAGCCCCAGCATTTT.

The sample holds a few counts of this clone. The genes are TRBV4-3 and TRBJ2-3; the D gene is possibly TRBD1 (6 bases). The CDR3 covers 15 residues. Trimming removed 2 bases from V and 0 bases from J, with 9 bases in between. Germline-derived CDR1 and CDR2 are LGHNA and YSLEER. This CDR3 is CASSQRTASTDTQYF. In nucleotides, the CDR3 is TGCGCCAGCAGCCAACGGACAGCTAGCACAGATACGCAGTATTTT.

The rearrangement uses TRBV18 and TRBJ2-5; D may be TRBD2 (5 bases). V lost 0 bases, J lost 5 bases, and 10 bases lay in between. This CDR3 has 14 residues. CDR1 and CDR2 (germline): KGHSH, LQKENI. The CDR3 bases are TGTGCCAGCTCACCACCCGGCCGCGGGGAGACCCAGTACTTC. Its translation is CASSPPGRGETQYF.

The chain employs TRBV5-4 and TRBJ2-3, with 14 bases aligning to TRBD2. Losses at the gene ends were 4 bases for V and 3 bases for J; bases not matched to a gene: 4. The CDR3 is 16 residues long. The germline V gene has CDR1 SGHNT and CDR2 YYREEE (reference sequence). The CDR3 DNA sequence: TGTGCCAGCAGCAGGGGACTAGCGGGAGCTACAGATACGCAGTATTTT. Its translation is CASSRGLAGATDTQYF. Drawing the rest from reference TRBV5-4 and TRBJ2-3, the complete variable domain is ETGVTQSPTHLIKTRGQQVTLRCSSQSGHNTVSWYQQALGQGPQFIFQYYREEENGRGNFPPRFSGLQFPNYSSELNVNALELDDSALYLCASSRGLAGATDTQYFGPGTRLTVL.

The rearrangement joins TRBV30 to TRBJ2-3; no clear D gene. The V gene lost 4 bases and the J gene lost 4 bases, with 12 bases spanning the gap. Germline assignment: CDR1 GTSNPN and CDR2 SVGIG (reference sequence). The CDR3 is made up of 13 amino acids. The CDR3 region is CAWNYRSSDTQYF. The CDR3 coding sequence is TGTGCCTGGAATTACCGGAGCTCAGATACGCAGTATTTT.

In this sample, this clone turned up a few times. The chain employs TRBV9 and TRBJ2-3; 8 nucleotides agree with TRBD1. This CDR3 comprises 16 residues. Germline CDR1 is SGDLS and CDR2 is YYNGEE. V was clipped by 3 bases and J by 0 bases; unmatched bases: 6. The CDR3 DNA reads as TGTGCCAGCAGCGCAACCAACAGGGGGAGCACAGATACGCAGTATTTT. Amino acids: CASSATNRGSTDTQYF. Based on the CDR3 plus reference TRBV9 and TRBJ2-3, the full variable domain is DSGVTQTPKHLITATGQRVTLRCSPRSGDLSVYWYQQSLDQGLQFLIQYYNGEERAKGNILERFSAQQFPDLHSELNLSSLELGDSALYFCASSATNRGSTDTQYFGPGTRLTVL.